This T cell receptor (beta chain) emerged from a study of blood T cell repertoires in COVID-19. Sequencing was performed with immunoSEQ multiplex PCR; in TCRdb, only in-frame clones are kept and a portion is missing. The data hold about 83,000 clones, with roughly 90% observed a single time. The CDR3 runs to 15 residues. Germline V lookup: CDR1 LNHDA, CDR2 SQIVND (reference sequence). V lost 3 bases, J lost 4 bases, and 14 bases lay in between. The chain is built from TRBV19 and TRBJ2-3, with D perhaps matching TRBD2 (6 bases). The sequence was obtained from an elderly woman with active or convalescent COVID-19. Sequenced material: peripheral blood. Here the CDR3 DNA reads TGTGCCAGTAGTATCGGAGGGATTCGCGCAGATACGCAGTATTTT. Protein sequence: CASSIGGIRADTQYF.